What follows are 21 T cell receptor beta chains derived from one specimen sequenced in a study of T cell repertoires in cytomegalovirus infection. TCRdb reanalysed the reads using MiXCR and keeps one entry per CDR3 protein. The profile covers around 74,000 distinct CDR3 sequences, with roughly 3.7% appearing a single time and 4% to 5.5% taken by the ten largest. The sequenced sample was PBMCs. All receptors come from a human donor in good health (CMV status not recorded). Some clones in this sample may be carry-over from other donors' samples.

This clonotype was found many times. The V gene is TRBV20-1, the J gene TRBJ1-5; TRBD1 matches 7 bases. The CDR3 consists of 17 residues. J lost 1 base, V lost 1 base, and 10 bases had no gene match. CDR1 is DFQATT, CDR2 SNEGSKA, per germline (reference sequence). The CDR3 region is CSARALQGNSSNQPQHF. DNA of the CDR3: TGCAGTGCTAGAGCTCTACAGGGGAATTCGAGCAATCAGCCCCAGCATTTT.

In its sample, this clonotype was seen many times. The chain combines TRBV27 with TRBJ1-5; D is undetermined. The CDR3 has 14 amino acids. In germline, CDR1 is MNHEY, CDR2 SMNVEV (reference sequence). V was pared by 3 bases and J by 3 bases, with 9 bases between. CDR3 protein: CASSLAGNNQPQHF. In DNA form, the CDR3 reads TGTGCCAGCAGTTTGGCGGGAAACAATCAGCCCCAGCATTTT.

The chain combines TRBV5-5 with TRBJ2-5; unclear D gene. The CDR3 extends over 13 amino acids. Trimming shortened V by 0 bases and J by 5 bases, and 8 bases separated the two germline ends. Germline V CDR1 and CDR2: SGHKS, YYEKEE (reference sequence). Written as DNA, the CDR3 is TGTGCCAGCAGCTTGGGACCGACGGAGACCCAGTACTTC. Translating gives CASSLGPTETQYF.

The V gene is TRBV12-3 or TRBV12-4, the J gene TRBJ2-1, with 16 nucleotides matching TRBD2. This CDR3 region has 17 residues. V shed 5 bases and J 3 bases; nucleotides not matched to a gene: 4. In DNA form, the CDR3 reads TGTGCCAGCAGTGGGACTAGCGGGGGGGAATACTACAATGAGCAGTTCTTC. It encodes CASSGTSGGEYYNEQFF.

Ten or more counts support this clonotype. The V call is TRBV20-1, the J call TRBJ1-6, with 9 bases matching TRBD1. CDR3 size: 14 residues. CDR1 DFQATT and CDR2 SNEGSKA come from the germline V gene (reference sequence). V shed 5 bases and J 8 bases; nucleotides not matched to a gene: 7. The CDR3 here is CSASRDRDDSPLHF. As DNA, the CDR3 is TGCAGTGCTTCGCGGGACAGGGACGATTCACCCCTCCACTTT.

This clonotype came up many times. The chain recombines TRBV7-6 with TRBJ2-6; D might be TRBD1 (5 bases). Trimming left V 1 base short and J 4 bases short, with 8 bases between. The CDR3 sequence is 15 residues long. Per germline, CDR1 SGHVS and CDR2 FNYEAQ. CDR3 loop: CASSLGGSGANVLTF. The CDR3 nucleotides read TGTGCCAGCAGCTTAGGGGGCTCCGGGGCCAACGTCCTGACTTTC.

This clonotype has ten or more counts. The V gene is TRBV10-3, the J gene TRBJ2-7; no firm D call. This CDR3 has 11 amino acids. In germline, CDR1 is ENHRY, CDR2 SYGVKD. The ends were cut back, 4 bases at V and 7 bases at J, with 8 bases in the middle. The CDR3, as DNA: TGTGCCATCAGTGTGGCCTGGGAGCAGTACTTC. Its protein is CAISVAWEQYF.

This clonotype was recorded at least ten times. This chain links TRBV25-1 with TRBJ2-1, with D perhaps matching TRBD1 (5 bases). Per the germline V gene, CDR1 is MGHDK and CDR2 is SYGVNS. This CDR3 has 14 amino acids. V was cut by 3 bases and J by 3 bases, with 9 bases left in between. The CDR3 is CASSDMDIYNEQFF. CDR3 nucleotides: TGTGCCAGCAGTGACATGGACATCTACAATGAGCAGTTCTTC.

This clonotype was seen ten or more times. The CDR3: CASSQEVPPDPLHF. CDR3 in DNA: TGCGCCAGCAGCCAAGAGGTCCCCCCCGATCCCCTCCACTTT. V gene TRBV4-3 combines with J gene TRBJ1-6; D is unresolved. Trimming stripped 0 bases from V and 13 bases from J, with 13 bases between. The CDR3 spans 14 residues. Germline CDR1 reads LGHNA; CDR2 reads YSLEER.

In its sample, this clonotype was seen many times. The J gene is TRBJ1-5, the V gene TRBV30, with D unresolved. V was shortened by 0 bases and J by 5 bases, with 8 bases between the two germline ends. The CDR3 sequence is 13 residues long. Germline V gives CDR1 GTSNPN, CDR2 SVGIG (reference sequence). The CDR3 region is CAWSVLSDQPQHF. The CDR3 region has the DNA TGTGCCTGGAGTGTACTCTCGGATCAGCCCCAGCATTTT.

This clonotype was recorded many times. The rearrangement uses TRBV19 and TRBJ2-1, with unresolved D. Trimming stripped 1 base from V and 5 bases from J, with 6 bases between. From germline, CDR1 is LNHDA and CDR2 SQIVND (reference sequence). The CDR3 covers 13 residues. CDR3 nucleotide sequence: TGTGCCAGTAGTATAGGGGATCACAATGAGCAGTTCTTC. The encoded protein is CASSIGDHNEQFF.

This clonotype was seen at least ten times. The V gene is TRBV28, the J gene TRBJ1-1, with 7 nucleotides matching TRBD1. Germline CDR1 reads MDHEN; CDR2 reads SYDVKM. Trimming took 4 bases from V and 4 from J; bases not matched to a gene: 6. The CDR3 has 14 residues. CDR3 loop: CASSSQGWATEAFF. CDR3 DNA: TGTGCCAGCAGTTCACAGGGGTGGGCCACTGAAGCTTTCTTT.

This clonotype was detected many times. The chain employs TRBV24-1 and TRBJ1-5, with a tentative D call TRBD1 (6 bases). Trimming took off 3 bases at V and 2 bases at J, with 10 bases between the two ends. The CDR3 contains 15 residues. Per germline, CDR1 KGHDR and CDR2 SFDVKD. The CDR3 region has the DNA TGTGCCACCAGTGATCGACAGGAGGGCAATCAGCCCCAGCATTTT. It is translated as CATSDRQEGNQPQHF.

This chain connects TRBV10-3 to TRBJ2-7; a weak D match, TRBD1 (6 bases). Trimming removed 9 bases at V and 5 bases at J, with 23 bases between. The CDR3 covers 15 residues. The V gene's germline CDR1 is ENHRY and CDR2 SYGVKD. CDR3 coding DNA: TGTGCCATTTCGGACAGTAGGTCCCAGGTCAACGAGCAGTACTTC. Translating it yields CAISDSRSQVNEQYF.

This clonotype was counted many times. The rearrangement links TRBV28 to TRBJ1-1; D may be TRBD1 (6 bases). Germline V gives CDR1 MDHEN, CDR2 SYDVKM. Trimming shortened V by 7 bases and J by 1 base, and 19 bases separated the two germline ends. This CDR3 has 16 amino acids. DNA for the CDR3: TGTGCCAGCATCCCAGGGGCGGTAGGAGGGAACACTGAAGCTTTCTTT. It codes for CASIPGAVGGNTEAFF.

The table lists this clonotype with many counts. This chain joins TRBV12-3 or TRBV12-4 and TRBJ2-5; D possibly matches TRBD1 or TRBD2 (6 bases each). Trimming took off 4 bases at V and 4 bases at J, with 16 bases between the two ends. The CDR3 spans 15 residues. The CDR3 protein is CASSSSGGLRETQYF. CDR3 DNA: TGTGCCAGCAGTTCGAGTGGGGGGCTACGAGAGACCCAGTACTTC.

This clonotype was detected many times. V gene TRBV7-2 combines with J gene TRBJ2-3; D uncertain. In germline, CDR1 is SGHTA, CDR2 FQGNSA. Trimming took 2 bases from V and 0 from J, leaving 12 bases between them. The CDR3 loop spans 16 amino acids. CDR3 in amino acids: CASSLSRGRSTDTQYF. The DNA for the CDR3 is TGTGCCAGCAGCTTAAGCCGCGGACGTAGCACAGATACGCAGTATTTT.

This clonotype was counted many times. This chain joins TRBV27 and TRBJ2-7; TRBD2 aligns across 7 bases. After removal of 2 bases from V and 2 bases from J, the junction contained 6 bases not matched to a gene. Germline assignment: CDR1 MNHEY and CDR2 SMNVEV (reference sequence). The CDR3 length is 15 residues. The CDR3, as DNA: TGTGCCAGCAGTTTAAAGGGAGGGTACACCTACGAGCAGTACTTC. Translated, it gives CASSLKGGYTYEQYF.

This clonotype has ten or more counts. The chain couples TRBV7-2 to TRBJ2-3, with TRBD1 matching 8 bases. The length of the CDR3 is 15 residues. Trimming took 2 bases from V and 5 from J; bases not matched to a gene: 6. Per germline, CDR1 SGHTA and CDR2 FQGNSA. DNA for the CDR3: TGTGCCAGCAGCTTAAGACAGGGGTTTAAAGATACGCAGTATTTT. Amino acid sequence: CASSLRQGFKDTQYF.

In its sample, this clonotype was seen many times. V is TRBV20-1 and J is TRBJ2-2; 8 bases agree with TRBD2. Germline values: CDR1 DFQATT, CDR2 SNEGSKA (reference sequence). Unmatched junction bases numbered 14, after V lost 3 bases and J lost 8 bases. CDR3 length: 16 amino acids. The DNA of the CDR3 is TGCAGTGCTAGGACTAGCGCAGCGGGGGAGGGAGGGGAGCTGTTTTTT. Protein product: CSARTSAAGEGGELFF.

The table lists this clonotype with many counts. The chain uses TRBV19 and TRBJ1-1; D is undetermined. The CDR3 runs to 17 residues. The V gene's germline CDR1 is LNHDA and CDR2 SQIVND (reference sequence). With 8 bases removed from V and 1 base from J, the gap between germline ends came to 23 bases. CDR3: CASRDSGFRSRNTEAFF. The CDR3 DNA is TGTGCCAGTCGAGACTCGGGGTTTCGGTCGAGGAACACTGAAGCTTTCTTT.